This entry lists 16 T cell receptor beta chains sequenced from one sample in a study of T cell repertoires in cytomegalovirus infection (dated by TCRdb to 2018 to 2020). For sequencing, an Illumina HiSeq 1500 was employed. The raw public reads went through TCRdb reprocessing: fastp at Q25, MiXCR clone calling, in-frame beta chains kept. For every CDR3 protein sequence, its rows merge into one entry that carries the most common genes and DNA. The sample has 400,000 or so distinct CDR3 sequences on record, approximately 31% of them singletons. The ten most abundant clones make up approximately 14% of the sample. The sample comprised PBMCs. These receptors all come from a human donor in good health (CMV status not recorded). Some clones in this sample may be carry-over from other donors' samples.

In this sample, this clonotype turned up a few times. The V and J genes are TRBV28 and TRBJ2-7, with 10 positions matching TRBD1. The CDR3 contains 11 residues. The V gene end was trimmed by 4 bases and the J gene end by 9 bases; junction bases not matched to a gene: 0. Germline loops: CDR1 MDHEN, CDR2 SYDVKM. In DNA form, the CDR3 reads TGTGCCAGCAGTTGGGACAGGGGGCAGTACTTC. It encodes CASSWDRGQYF.

This clonotype was observed once. This chain links TRBV7-4 with TRBJ2-1; no clear D gene. CDR3 size: 15 residues. V gave up 5 bases and J gave up 5 bases, with 16 bases separating them. The V gene's germline CDR1 is SGHVT and CDR2 SQSDAQ. The CDR3 DNA sequence: TGTGCCAGCAGCGCCCGTCTGGAGAGTGACAATGAGCAGTTCTTC. Amino acids: CASSARLESDNEQFF.

The V and J genes are TRBV4-1 and TRBJ2-7, with TRBD2 matching 11 bases. The germline CDR1 and CDR2 sequences are MGHRA and YSYEKL. Unmatched junction bases numbered 4, after V lost 4 bases and J lost 2 bases. The length of the CDR3 is 15 residues. CDR3 sequence (DNA): TGCGCCAGCAGCCCCAGACTAGCGGGGACCTACGAGCAGTACTTC. It translates to CASSPRLAGTYEQYF.

This chain joins TRBV4-3 and TRBJ1-1; D gene unclear. The CDR3 consists of 14 residues. Germline values: CDR1 LGHNA, CDR2 YSLEER. Deletions cut 2 bases from V and 6 bases from J, with 13 bases between. The CDR3 sequence is CASSQLVSSAEAFF. In DNA form, the CDR3 reads TGCGCCAGCAGCCAACTAGTATCCTCGGCTGAAGCTTTCTTT.

This chain connects TRBV5-4 to TRBJ1-1, with a possible D match to TRBD1 (5 bases). This CDR3 has 14 residues. With 4 bases removed from V and 2 bases from J, the gap between germline ends came to 12 bases. The germline V gene encodes CDR1 SGHNT and CDR2 YYREEE (reference sequence). In DNA form, the CDR3 reads TGTGCCAGCAGCCCTCCGGGACCCAACACTGAAGCTTTCTTT. This sequence encodes CASSPPGPNTEAFF.

The V call is TRBV11-1, the J call TRBJ2-3, with 7 bases aligning to TRBD1. Germline V gene lookup returns CDR1 SGHAT and CDR2 FQDESV (reference sequence). The CDR3 sequence is 17 residues long. With 0 bases clipped from V and 4 bases from J, the junction kept 10 bases outside the gene matches. The CDR3 here is CASSLARVAGGPDTQYF. CDR3 DNA sequence: TGTGCCAGCAGCTTAGCGCGGGTAGCAGGGGGACCAGATACGCAGTATTTT.

This clonotype has just a few counts. V is TRBV6-5 and J is TRBJ2-4; 7 bases align to TRBD1. Germline CDR1 and CDR2: MNHEY and SVGAGI. The trim removed 2 bases at V and 1 base at J, leaving 2 bases unmatched. This CDR3 is built from 15 residues. CDR3 bases: TGTGCCAGCAGTTACGACAGGGCTGCCAAAAACATTCAGTACTTC. Amino acids: CASSYDRAAKNIQYF.

This chain links TRBV5-4 with TRBJ2-3; the match to TRBD1 covers 8 bases. The CDR3 totals 16 residues. The J segment lost 5 bases and the V segment lost 4 bases, leaving 12 bases of the junction unmatched. The V gene's germline CDR1 is SGHNT and CDR2 YYREEE (reference sequence). The CDR3 nucleotides are TGTGCCAGCAGCATGACAGGGGACCAAAACGGAGATACGCAGTATTTT. Its translation is CASSMTGDQNGDTQYF.

CDR3 DNA: TGTGCCAGTAGTGACGGCGGATGGGAGCAGTACTTC. It translates to CASSDGGWEQYF. The J gene is TRBJ2-7, the V gene TRBV19, with D unresolved. The V end lost 5 bases, the J end lost 7 bases, and 12 bases lay between the germline ends. From germline, CDR1 is LNHDA and CDR2 SQIVND (reference sequence). CDR3 length: 12 amino acids.

This clonotype occurred a few times. This chain joins TRBV28 and TRBJ1-6; D remains unclear. V dropped 3 bases and J dropped 0 bases, with 6 bases sitting between them. CDR1 is MDHEN, CDR2 SYDVKM, per germline. The CDR3 totals 15 residues. This CDR3 is CASSFGNSYNSPLHF. The CDR3 bases are TGTGCCAGCAGTTTCGGGAACTCCTATAATTCACCCCTCCACTTT.

In the case of this clonotype: The junction departs from germline at one end; a sequencing error may be responsible. V gene TRBV12-3 or TRBV12-4 combines with J gene TRBJ2-7, with TRBD2 identical over 8 bases. CDR3 length: 14 amino acids. CDR3 nucleotide sequence: TGTGCCAGAAGCCCTCATAGCGGGGTCTACGAGAAGTACTTC. It codes for CARSPHSGVYEKYF.

Only a few counts were recorded for this clonotype. CDR3 in amino acids: CASSRTGQSSTDTQYF. The CDR3 nucleotides read TGCGCCAGCAGCCGAACGGGACAATCAAGCACAGATACGCAGTATTTT. J is TRBJ2-3 and V is TRBV4-3; a possible D gene is TRBD1 (6 bases). Germline values: CDR1 LGHNA, CDR2 YSLEER. V dropped 4 bases and J dropped 0 bases, with 14 bases sitting between them. The length of the CDR3 is 16 residues.

This clonotype was seen at least ten times. The chain uses TRBV7-8 and TRBJ1-6; possibly TRBD1 for D (5 bases). Germline V gene data show CDR1 as SGHVS and CDR2 as FQNEAQ. The CDR3 runs 15 residues. V was pared by 5 bases and J by 7 bases, with 15 bases between. The CDR3 loop is CASSVGDSGNSPLHF. CDR3 DNA: TGTGCCAGCAGCGTGGGGGACTCGGGGAATTCACCCCTCCACTTT.

This clonotype was observed a few times. The J gene is TRBJ1-2, the V gene TRBV6-1; D unresolved. V was trimmed by 6 bases and J by 8 bases, leaving 13 bases between them. Per germline, CDR1 MNHNS and CDR2 SASEGT. This CDR3 has 12 amino acids. The CDR3 bases are TGTGCCAGCAGAAAATCGGGGAACGGCTACACCTTC. Amino acid sequence: CASRKSGNGYTF.

This clonotype has only a few counts. This chain connects TRBV6-5 to TRBJ1-1; 7 nucleotides agree with TRBD1. V lost 5 bases and J lost 0; bases outside the gene matches: 3. The germline V gene has CDR1 MNHEY and CDR2 SVGAGI. The CDR3 has 14 amino acids. The CDR3 region is CASSMDRMNTEAFF. DNA of the CDR3: TGTGCCAGCAGTATGGACAGGATGAACACTGAAGCTTTCTTT.

As to this clonotype: The CDR3 does not end in the conserved phenylalanine or tryptophan, so this is likely a read error. This chain uses TRBV12-3 or TRBV12-4 with TRBJ2-1; 8 bases are a match to TRBD2. V gave up 5 bases and J gave up 6 bases; unmatched junction bases: 6. The CDR3 covers 14 residues. The CDR3 DNA is TGTGCCAGCAGTCCCGGGGGGGGCCTCAATGAGCAGTTCTGC. The encoded protein is CASSPGGGLNEQFC.